Below, 22 T cell receptor beta chains from the same sample are listed, as sequenced in a study of PD-L1 blockade in urothelial cancer. Time point here: peripheral blood 6 weeks after treatment start. Some clones are missing from TCRdb's copy, which holds only in-frame ones; the method was immunoSEQ multiplex PCR. The top ten hold about 7.8% of the sample, which has roughly 32,000 clones, 89% seen once. The sequenced sample was PBMCs, obtained around atezolizumab (anti-PD-L1) treatment. The receptors stem from an elderly man with urothelial cancer.

The V call is TRBV7-9, the J call TRBJ2-3; the match to TRBD2 covers 9 bases. In germline, CDR1 is SEHNR, CDR2 FQNEAQ (reference sequence). This CDR3 has 15 residues. The J segment lost 5 bases and the V segment lost 6 bases, leaving 9 bases of the junction unmatched. The CDR3 DNA reads TGTGCCAGCAGTGCGGCGGGACTAGCAGGAGATACGCAGTATTTT. As protein: CASSAAGLAGDTQYF.

The chain recombines TRBV27 with TRBJ2-1, with 8 bases lining up with TRBD2. Trimming cost V 7 bases and J 4 bases; bases outside gene matches: 6. CDR1 MNHEY and CDR2 SMNVEV come from the germline V gene (reference sequence). CDR3 size: 14 residues. CDR3 sequence (DNA): TGTGCCAGCAAAAGCGGGAGTCGGTACAATGAGCAGTTCTTC. Its translation: CASKSGSRYNEQFF.

This CDR3 is CASSLKRGKLFF. The CDR3 nucleotides are TGTGCCAGCAGTTTAAAAAGGGGCAAACTGTTTTTT. The chain employs TRBV28 and TRBJ1-4; D might be TRBD1 (5 bases). The CDR3 consists of 12 residues. The V and J ends lost 2 bases and 11 bases respectively, with 9 bases between them. CDR1 is MDHEN and CDR2 is SYDVKM in the germline V gene.

The chain recombines TRBV5-6 with TRBJ1-2; 10 positions match TRBD1. The CDR3 is made up of 14 amino acids. CDR1 is SGHDT and CDR2 is YYEEEE in the germline V gene. V gave up 7 bases and J gave up 4 bases; unmatched junction bases: 7. The CDR3 coding sequence is TGTGCCAGCCAGCCGACAGGGGGCACCTATGGCTACACCTTC. Its translation: CASQPTGGTYGYTF. Full variable domain (rest looked up from reference TRBV5-6 and TRBJ1-2): DAGVTQSPTHLIKTRGQQVTLRCSPKSGHDTVSWYQQALGQGPQFIFQYYEEEERQRGNFPDRFSGHQFPNYSSELNVNALLLGDSALYLCASQPTGGTYGYTFGSGTRLTVV.

The rearrangement links TRBV28 to TRBJ2-7; 9 bases match TRBD1. Germline CDR1 is MDHEN and CDR2 is SYDVKM. The V and J ends lost 1 base and 5 bases, in that order; junction bases with no gene match: 6. The CDR3 spans 15 residues. The CDR3 DNA follows: TGTGCCAGCAGTTTATCCGGGACAGGGTCCCACGAGCAGTACTTC. It codes for CASSLSGTGSHEQYF.

The rearrangement joins TRBV6-5 to TRBJ2-3; TRBD2 agrees at 7 bases. Per germline, CDR1 MNHEY and CDR2 SVGAGI. This CDR3 is 14 amino acids long. The ends lost 5 bases at V and 3 bases at J; junction bases unmatched: 5. The CDR3 loop is CASSVRGSTDTQYF. As DNA, the CDR3 is TGTGCCAGCAGTGTGCGCGGGAGTACAGATACGCAGTATTTT.

This chain uses TRBV2 with TRBJ2-7, with TRBD1 matching 7 bases. The CDR3 has 14 residues. V was clipped by 7 bases and J by 0 bases; unmatched bases: 6. CDR1 SNHLY and CDR2 FYNNEI come from the germline V gene. CDR3 sequence (DNA): TGTGCCAGCACCCGAGGGGGCAGCTCCTACGAGCAGTACTTC. Its translation is CASTRGGSSYEQYF.

The chain employs TRBV7-8 and TRBJ2-7; 9 nucleotides match TRBD1. V shed 4 bases and J 4 bases; nucleotides not matched to a gene: 5. Germline V lookup: CDR1 SGHVS, CDR2 FQNEAQ. The length of the CDR3 is 14 residues. CDR3 sequence (DNA): TGTGCCAGCAGCTCGGGGACAGGGAGTTACGAGCAGTACTTC. Encoded protein: CASSSGTGSYEQYF.

The rearrangement links TRBV5-1 to TRBJ2-1, with TRBD2 matching 12 bases. V lost 1 base to trimming and J lost 0 bases; unmatched junction nucleotides: 5. The CDR3 consists of 18 residues. Per the germline V gene, CDR1 is SGHRS and CDR2 is YFSETQ. The CDR3 region is CASSLWTSGVGSYNEQFF. Here the CDR3 DNA reads TGCGCCAGCAGCTTGTGGACTAGCGGGGTCGGCTCCTACAATGAGCAGTTCTTC.

The gene calls are TRBV7-9 and TRBJ2-5; 9 nucleotides agree with TRBD2. This CDR3 contains 16 residues. Germline V lookup: CDR1 SEHNR, CDR2 FQNEAQ (reference sequence). V dropped 2 bases and J dropped 10; count of bases not matched to a gene: 14. The CDR3 DNA is TGTGCCAGCAGCTTATCCCCCGGGACTAGCAAGACGTACCAGTACTTC. It is translated as CASSLSPGTSKTYQYF.

CDR3 protein: CASSRGQRNQPQHF. Here the CDR3 DNA reads TGTGCCAGCAGCCGCGGACAGCGCAATCAGCCCCAGCATTTT. The chain links TRBV6-6 to TRBJ1-5, with a possible D match to TRBD1 (6 bases). Trimming cost V 6 bases and J 2 bases, with 11 bases left between them. Per the germline V gene, CDR1 is MNHNY and CDR2 is SVGAGI (reference sequence). The CDR3 contains 14 residues.

DNA for the CDR3: TGTGCCAGCAGCTTAGCGGGAGTGATCACAGATACGCAGTATTTT. It specifies CASSLAGVITDTQYF. J is TRBJ2-3 and V is TRBV7-2; D is perhaps TRBD2 (5 bases). The V gene lost 0 bases and the J gene lost 2 bases, with 9 bases spanning the gap. Germline V gene lookup returns CDR1 SGHTA and CDR2 FQGNSA. The CDR3 is 15 residues long.

The chain is built from TRBV19 and TRBJ2-1, with 9 bases identical to TRBD1. The CDR3 runs 17 residues. V trimming: 1 base; J trimming: 5 bases; junction bases outside the gene matches: 9. CDR1 LNHDA and CDR2 SQIVND come from the germline V gene (reference sequence). Here the CDR3 DNA reads TGTGCCAGTAGTATAGCAAGGTGGGGACAGGGAAACAATGAGCAGTTCTTC. Translated, it gives CASSIARWGQGNNEQFF.

CDR3 in amino acids: CASSFYPNTEAFF. CDR3 nucleotides: TGTGCCAGCAGCTTCTATCCGAACACTGAAGCTTTCTTT. The chain carries TRBV5-5 and TRBJ1-1; D call uncertain. This CDR3 spans 13 amino acids. Germline V gene sequence: CDR1 SGHKS, CDR2 YYEKEE (reference sequence). V lost 2 bases and J 1 base, leaving 6 bases between the germline ends.

The DNA of the CDR3 is TGTGCCAGCAGCTTTGAGGGTTTCTACGAGCAGTACTTC. This gives the protein CASSFEGFYEQYF. The chain combines TRBV7-8 with TRBJ2-7; D is perhaps TRBD2 (5 bases). Germline-derived CDR1 and CDR2 are SGHVS and FQNEAQ. The CDR3 runs 13 residues. The V and J ends lost 3 bases and 3 bases respectively, with 9 bases between them.

The chain has TRBV6-4 and TRBJ2-3, with TRBD2 matching over 13 bases. This CDR3 comprises 16 residues. V shed 6 bases and J 6 bases; nucleotides not matched to a gene: 9. Germline V lookup: CDR1 MRHNA, CDR2 SNTAGT. CDR3 DNA: TGTGCCAGCAGCGACCGACTAGCGGGGGGCCGGGATACGCAGTATTTT. Protein product: CASSDRLAGGRDTQYF.

This chain uses TRBV5-4 with TRBJ2-5; D unresolved. The CDR3 sequence is 14 residues long. Trimming pared 4 bases from V and 5 bases from J, leaving 15 bases between. CDR1 and CDR2 (germline): SGHNT, YYREEE (reference sequence). For the CDR3, the DNA is TGTGCCAGCAGCCCCGACTTATACGAGGAGACCCAGTACTTC. Translating gives CASSPDLYEETQYF.

This sequence joins TRBV5-1 and TRBJ2-2; D may be TRBD2 (5 bases). Germline CDR1 SGHRS, CDR2 YFSETQ. This CDR3 has 13 residues. The V end lost 0 bases, the J end lost 8 bases, and 8 bases lay between the germline ends. The CDR3, as DNA: TGCGCCAGCAGCTTGGGAGGGAAAGGGGAGCTGTTTTTT. Residues: CASSLGGKGELFF.

CDR3 sequence (DNA): TGTGCCAGCAGCTTGGCGGGGGGGAGGTCTGACGGCTACACCTTC. Translating it yields CASSLAGGRSDGYTF. J is TRBJ1-2 and V is TRBV5-4; D may be TRBD1 (5 bases). There are 15 residues in the CDR3. The V end lost 0 bases, the J end lost 8 bases, and 17 bases lay between the germline ends. The germline gives CDR1 SGHNT, CDR2 YYREEE (reference sequence).

The chain links TRBV9 to TRBJ1-5, with D possibly being TRBD1 (5 bases). The CDR3 totals 16 residues. Germline CDR1 is SGDLS and CDR2 is YYNGEE. V was cut by 2 bases and J by 4 bases, with 16 bases left in between. In DNA form, the CDR3 reads TGTGCCAGCAGCGTTCCGAAACCGGGGGGGAATCAGCCCCAGCATTTT. Translated, it gives CASSVPKPGGNQPQHF.

The rearrangement joins TRBV7-8 to TRBJ2-7, with 7 nucleotides matching TRBD2. The germline V gene encodes CDR1 SGHVS and CDR2 FQNEAQ. Trimming took 1 base from V and 3 from J; bases not matched to a gene: 3. This CDR3 spans 14 amino acids. DNA of the CDR3: TGTGCCAGCAGCTTAGTTCCTAGCGGCTACGAGCAGTACTTC. Its protein product is CASSLVPSGYEQYF.

The genes are TRBV28 and TRBJ1-1; 8 bases map to TRBD1. CDR1 and CDR2 from the germline V gene are MDHEN and SYDVKM. The CDR3 loop spans 12 amino acids. The junction had 3 bases not matched to a gene; V was cut back by 2 bases and J by 10 bases. CDR3 sequence: CASSLGQGLAFF. CDR3 bases: TGTGCCAGCAGTTTAGGACAGGGTTTAGCTTTCTTT.